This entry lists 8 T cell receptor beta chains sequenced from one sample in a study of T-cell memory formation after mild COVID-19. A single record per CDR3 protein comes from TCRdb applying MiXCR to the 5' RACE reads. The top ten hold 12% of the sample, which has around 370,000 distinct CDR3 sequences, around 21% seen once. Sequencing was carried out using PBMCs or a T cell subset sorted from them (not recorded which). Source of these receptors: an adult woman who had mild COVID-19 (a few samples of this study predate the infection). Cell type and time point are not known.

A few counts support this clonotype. CDR3 loop: CASSPGTVNTGELFF. CDR3 sequence (DNA): TGTGCCAGCAGCCCCGGGACAGTCAACACCGGGGAGCTGTTTTTT. The chain joins TRBV4-2 to TRBJ2-2; 7 bases match TRBD1. Germline loops: CDR1 LGHNA, CDR2 YNFKEQ. This CDR3 spans 15 amino acids. V lost 4 bases to trimming and J lost 2 bases; unmatched junction nucleotides: 4.

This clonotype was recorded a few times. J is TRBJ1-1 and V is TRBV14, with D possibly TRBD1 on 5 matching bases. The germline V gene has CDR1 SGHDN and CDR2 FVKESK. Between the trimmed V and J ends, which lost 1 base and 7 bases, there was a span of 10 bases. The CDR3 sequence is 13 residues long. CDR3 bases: TGTGCCAGCAGCCAAGGGGGCCTTTTTGAAGCTTTCTTT. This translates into CASSQGGLFEAFF.

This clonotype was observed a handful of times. The CDR3 spells CASSQAGPARAFF. The CDR3 DNA is TGTGCCAGCAGCCAAGCCGGTCCCGCGCGGGCTTTCTTT. The chain uses TRBV4-2 and TRBJ1-1; D is undetermined. The germline gives CDR1 LGHNA, CDR2 YNFKEQ. The length of the CDR3 is 13 residues. V lost 1 base and J 11 bases, leaving 14 bases between the germline ends.

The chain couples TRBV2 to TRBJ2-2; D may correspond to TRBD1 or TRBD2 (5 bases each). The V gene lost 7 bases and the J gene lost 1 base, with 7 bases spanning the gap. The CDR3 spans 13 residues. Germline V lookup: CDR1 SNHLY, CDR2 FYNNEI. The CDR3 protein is CASTGGNTGELFF. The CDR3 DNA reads TGTGCCAGCACTGGGGGGAACACCGGGGAGCTGTTTTTT.

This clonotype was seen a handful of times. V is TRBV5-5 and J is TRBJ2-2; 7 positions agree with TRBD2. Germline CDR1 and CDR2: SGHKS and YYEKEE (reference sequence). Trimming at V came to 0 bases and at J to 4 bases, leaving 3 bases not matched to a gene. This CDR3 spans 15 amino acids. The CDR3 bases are TGTGCCAGCAGCTTGGGACTAGCCCCCACCGGGGAGCTGTTTTTT. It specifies CASSLGLAPTGELFF.

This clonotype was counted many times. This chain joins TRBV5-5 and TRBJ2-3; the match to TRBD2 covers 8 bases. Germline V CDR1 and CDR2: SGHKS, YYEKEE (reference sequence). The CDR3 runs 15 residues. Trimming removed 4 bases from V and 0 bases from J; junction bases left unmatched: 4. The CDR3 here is CASSRSGASTDTQYF. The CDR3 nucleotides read TGTGCCAGCAGCCGTAGCGGGGCTAGCACAGATACGCAGTATTTT.

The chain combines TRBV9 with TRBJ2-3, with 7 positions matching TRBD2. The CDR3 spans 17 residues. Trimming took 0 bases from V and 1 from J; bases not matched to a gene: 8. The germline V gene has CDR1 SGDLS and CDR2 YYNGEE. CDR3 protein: CASSVGRGEFGTDTQYF. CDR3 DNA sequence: TGTGCCAGCAGCGTAGGACGGGGGGAGTTTGGCACAGATACGCAGTATTTT.

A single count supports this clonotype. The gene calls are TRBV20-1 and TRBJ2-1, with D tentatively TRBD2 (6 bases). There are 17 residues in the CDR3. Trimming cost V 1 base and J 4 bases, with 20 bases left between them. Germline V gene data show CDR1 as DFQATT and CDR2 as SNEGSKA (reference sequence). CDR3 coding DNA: TGCAGTGCTAGAGGTATAGCGGTCACGAAGGTGTACAATGAGCAGTTCTTC. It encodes CSARGIAVTKVYNEQFF.